The clone carrying this T cell receptor beta chain was picked up many times. Unique molecular identifiers were built into the TCRbeta library. TCRdb called the PCR reads again in MiXCR, with one record for every CDR3 protein. The sample has around 680,000 distinct CDR3 sequences; approximately 16% are singletons. The sample comes from a study of T-cell reconstitution after alpha-beta-depleted transplantation in children. This clonotype was sampled from a human donor who donated a stem cell graft to a child with acute myeloid leukemia. Here the sequenced sample was PBMCs from the stem cell graft donor, taken from the stem cell graft.

The CDR3 bases are TGCAGTGCTCCCTTAGGGGGGGTCTCCGAGCAGTACTTC. This codes for CSAPLGGVSEQYF. The chain carries TRBV20-1 and TRBJ2-7, with a tentative D call TRBD2 (7 bases). Germline CDR1 reads DFQATT; CDR2 reads SNEGSKA (reference sequence). Trimming cost V 5 bases and J 6 bases, with 17 bases left between them. The CDR3 loop spans 13 amino acids.